This TCR beta chain was obtained from a study of CD8 T cells in ankylosing spondylitis. Study-wide results and limits: There was a TCR beta motif, made of eight highly homologous variants, that appeared characteristic of ankylosing spondylitis blood. Previously reported in reactive arthritis synovial fluid and blood were some of the motif variants.

A few counts support this clonotype. Its antigen is unknown. The CDR3 length is 15 residues. The germline V gene encodes CDR1 ENHRY and CDR2 SYGVKD. V was cut by 2 bases and J by 3 bases, with 13 bases left in between. One entry per CDR3 protein, called by TCRdb with MiXCR from the 5' RACE reads. The sample has about 350,000 distinct CDR3 sequences; 20% to 25% are singletons. The chain joins TRBV10-3 to TRBJ1-1; D perhaps matches TRBD1 (5 bases). The sequenced sample consisted of blood, either unsorted or a sorted T cell fraction (not recorded which). This sequence originates from a male donor with ankylosing spondylitis or in good health (not recorded which). The CDR3 reads CAISEGEGSDTEAFF. DNA of the CDR3: TGTGCCATCAGTGAGGGTGAGGGGTCGGACACTGAAGCTTTCTTT.